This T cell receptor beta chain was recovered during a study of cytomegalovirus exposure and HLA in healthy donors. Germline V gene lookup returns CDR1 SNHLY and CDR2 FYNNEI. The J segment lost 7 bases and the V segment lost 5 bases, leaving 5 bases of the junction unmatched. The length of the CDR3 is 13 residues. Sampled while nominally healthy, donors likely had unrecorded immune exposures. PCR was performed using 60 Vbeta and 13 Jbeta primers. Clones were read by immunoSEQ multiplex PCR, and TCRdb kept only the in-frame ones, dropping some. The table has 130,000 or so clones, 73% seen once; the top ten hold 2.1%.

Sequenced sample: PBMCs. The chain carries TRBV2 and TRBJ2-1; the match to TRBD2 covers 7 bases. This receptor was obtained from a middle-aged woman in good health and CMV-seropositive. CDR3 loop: CASSTAGLNEQFF. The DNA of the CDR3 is TGTGCCAGCAGTACAGCGGGATTAAATGAGCAGTTCTTC.